This is a list of T cell receptor beta chains from one sample in a study of blood T cell repertoires in COVID-19. The protocol was immunoSEQ multiplex PCR, while the TCRdb copy is restricted to in-frame clones and leaves out a portion. The sample has just over 35,000 clones, 70% to 90% seen once. Sequencing was performed on peripheral blood. These receptors were taken from a human donor in a cohort sampled during active COVID-19. CDR3s include the opening cysteine and the closing phenylalanine or tryptophan.

TRBJ1-2	TRBV3-1/TRBV3-2	12	CASSQADYGYTF
TRBJ2-3	TRBV19	15	CASSPRDRGTDTQYF
TRBJ2-1	TRBV7-3	20	CASSLYEGLAGPFGYNEQFF
TRBJ2-1	TRBV29-1	17	CSSKGGGGASSYNEQFF
TRBJ2-5	TRBV6-5	13	CASSRLAEETQYF
TRBJ2-2	TRBV18	15	CASSPRGGGTGELFF
TRBJ1-6	TRBV7-3	13	CASSSDRVSPLHF
TRBJ1-5	TRBV12-5	16	CASGSPPRDRGQPQHF
TRBJ2-5	TRBV9	15	CASSGGVGNQETQYF
TRBJ2-3	TRBV7-9	13	CASSLGTADTQYF
TRBJ2-1	TRBV5-4	16	CASSQRMGANYNEQFF
TRBJ2-7	TRBV12-3/TRBV12-4	12	CASSLGGNEQYF
TRBJ2-7	TRBV5-4	14	CASSLDPGLYEQYF
TRBJ1-5	TRBV6-5	15	CASRDPTGFNQPQHF
TRBJ2-7	TRBV7-8	15	CASTLGGAGAYEQYF
TRBJ2-7	TRBV5-1	14	CASSWTGEFYEQYF
TRBJ2-1	TRBV5-1	16	CASSAQGLSSYNEQFF
TRBJ1-2	TRBV4-1	13	CASSQLGTGGYTF
TRBJ2-3	TRBV2	14	CASSDVGRTDTQYF
TRBJ2-1	TRBV5-4	17	CASSPREASSSYNEQFF
TRBJ2-1	TRBV4-2	17	CASSQGTTGRRGNEQFF
TRBJ1-4	TRBV20-1	16	CSASPGTGGGGEKLFF
TRBJ2-2	TRBV11-2	17	CASSLSRQGGNTGELFF
TRBJ2-3	TRBV25-1	15	CASSRAATSTDTQYF
TRBJ2-7	TRBV7-9	14	CASSPRLLTGEQYF
TRBJ1-4	TRBV19	20	CASPTSGQSSLFATNEKLFF
TRBJ2-7	TRBV5-6	15	CASSLMGGSGYEQYF
TRBJ2-3	TRBV9	15	CASRREEGAKDTQYF
TRBJ2-3	TRBV7-2	15	CASSTSRGGIDTQYF
TRBJ2-3	TRBV7-8	13	CASSLVGSGGQYF
TRBJ2-1	TRBV6-2/TRBV6-3	17	CASSYSPNRGVYNEQFF
TRBJ2-5	TRBV7-7	15	CASSLESRGLQTQYF
TRBJ2-1	TRBV19	14	CASSQTSSLSEQFF
TRBJ2-7	TRBV30	12	CAWSADRYEQYF
TRBJ2-7	TRBV2	15	CASRHRWGQGSEQYF
TRBJ2-7	TRBV29-1	11	CSVVPDGEQYF
TRBJ2-7	TRBV5-4	15	CASSLGTGDTYEQYF
TRBJ2-5	TRBV28	14	CASSFTQGEETQYF
TRBJ1-4	TRBV5-1	14	CASSPQGSNEKLFF
TRBJ1-6	TRBV6-1	16	CASSEDGQGRNSPLHF
TRBJ1-1	TRBV6-5	12	CASRPGNTEAFF
TRBJ2-7	TRBV4-1	17	CASSHGGAWGDTYEQYF
TRBJ1-2	TRBV5-6	13	CASSPRGNYGYTF
TRBJ2-3	TRBV6-1	16	CASSEGGGGAGDTQYF
TRBJ2-7	TRBV13	15	CASSFSGGQIYEQYF
TRBJ1-5	TRBV27	16	CASSSTGTYSNQPQHF
TRBJ2-3	TRBV4-1	17	CASRRGGLAGNTDTQYF
TRBJ1-5	TRBV10-3	15	CAISVQGGGNQPQHF
TRBJ2-3	TRBV27	14	CASSSGGPVDTQYF
TRBJ2-7	TRBV18	15	CASSPEDRGVYEQYF
TRBJ2-1	TRBV5-1	15	CASSWLAGGYNEQFF
TRBJ2-2	TRBV4-1	17	CASSHANRVTTTGELFF
TRBJ2-3	TRBV1	19	CTSSNEGTSGGDCTDTQYF